The source of this T cell receptor (beta chain) is a study of regulatory T cells in long-lasting Graves disease. Regarding time point: persistent/refractory GD, antithyroid drugs over 5 years with positive TRAb. The TCR library was made from RNA extracted from PBMCs. Investigators report Graves' disease was diagnosed under American Thyroid Association guidelines. This clonotype has more than one count but fewer than ten. The antigen remains undetermined. The study, taken as a whole, reports: Among persistent patients, a larger number of public clonotypes were shared (around 2,700) than among newly diagnosed patients (more than 850).

HTBI primers from iRepertoire and Arm-PCR of CDR3 regions yielded the TCR beta libraries. TCRdb fed the multiplex PCR reads into MiXCR, producing one record per CDR3 protein. The sample has roughly 500,000 distinct CDR3 sequences, approximately 23% seen once. Trimming took 5 bases from V and 6 from J, leaving 10 bases between them. The length of the CDR3 is 13 residues. CDR1 and CDR2 from the germline V gene are SGHTA and FQGNSA. This sequence joins TRBV7-2 and TRBJ2-2; D gene unclear. The receptor was isolated from a female donor with Graves disease. The material was peripheral blood mononuclear cells (PBMCs), obtained when the disease was refractory, from a patient treated with antithyroid drugs. The CDR3 spells CASSQTDPGELFF. The CDR3 DNA reads TGTGCCAGCAGCCAAACAGACCCCGGGGAGCTGTTTTTT. The full variable domain, rest sourced from reference TRBV7-2 and TRBJ2-2, is GAGVSQSPSNKVTEKGKDVELRCDPISGHTALYWYRQSLGQGLEFLIYFQGNSAPDKSGLPSDRFSAERTGGSVSTLTIQRTQQEDSAVYLCASSQTDPGELFFGEGSRLTVL.